This TCR beta chain emerged from a study of blood T cell repertoires in COVID-19. Study-level background: Samples came from the United States, Italy and Spain, spanning acute and convalescent COVID-19. T cells, B-cell-depleted T cells, or PBMCs supplied cDNA or gDNA.

Per the study methods: How many nucleated cells were present was estimated from reference gene primer amplification. The data were produced by immunoSEQ multiplex PCR, yet TCRdb's version contains in-frame clones alone and is incomplete. V and J calls and clone size come straight from that table; D and trimming were deduced from the DNA. There are 110,000 to 150,000 clones in the sample; approximately 90% occur only once, and 3.5% to 5.5% lies in the top ten. Trimming took off 3 bases at V and 6 bases at J, with 14 bases between the two ends. Germline CDR1 is MNHEY and CDR2 is SMNVEV (reference sequence). The CDR3 is 14 residues long.

Sequencing was carried out using peripheral blood. This sequence joins TRBV27 and TRBJ1-2; the D is unclear. This TCR came from a woman in her forties with acute or convalescent COVID-19. The CDR3 nucleotides are TGTGCCAGCAGTTTGCGACACCCCTTTAATGGCTACACCTTC. Protein sequence: CASSLRHPFNGYTF.